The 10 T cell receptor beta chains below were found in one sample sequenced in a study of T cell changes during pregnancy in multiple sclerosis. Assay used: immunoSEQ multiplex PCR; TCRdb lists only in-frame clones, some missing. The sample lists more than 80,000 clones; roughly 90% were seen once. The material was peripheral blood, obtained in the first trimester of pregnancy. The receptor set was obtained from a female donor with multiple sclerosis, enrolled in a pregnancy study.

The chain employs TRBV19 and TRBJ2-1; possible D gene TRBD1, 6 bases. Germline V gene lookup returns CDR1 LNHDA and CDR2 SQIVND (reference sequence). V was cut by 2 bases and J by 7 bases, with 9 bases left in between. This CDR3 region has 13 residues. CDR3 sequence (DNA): TGTGCCAGTAGTATACAGGGGCCGAATGAGCAGTTCTTC. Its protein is CASSIQGPNEQFF.

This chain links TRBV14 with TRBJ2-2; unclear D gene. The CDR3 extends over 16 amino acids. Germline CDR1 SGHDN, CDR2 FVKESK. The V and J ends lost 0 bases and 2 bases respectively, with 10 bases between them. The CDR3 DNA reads TGTGCCAGCAGCCAAGATGCCAGAATCAACACCGGGGAGCTGTTTTTT. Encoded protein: CASSQDARINTGELFF.

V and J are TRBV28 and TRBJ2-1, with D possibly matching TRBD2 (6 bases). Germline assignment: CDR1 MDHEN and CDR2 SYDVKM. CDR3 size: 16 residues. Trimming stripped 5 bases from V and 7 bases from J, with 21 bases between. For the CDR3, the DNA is TGTGCCAGCAGTCCTACCCTCGGGAGCGGTGCTAATGAGCAGTTCTTC. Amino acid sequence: CASSPTLGSGANEQFF. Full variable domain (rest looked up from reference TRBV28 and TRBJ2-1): DVKVTQSSRYLVKRTGEKVFLECVQDMDHENMFWYRQDPGLGLRLIYFSYDVKMKEKGDIPEGYSVSREKKERFSLILESASTNQTSMYLCASSPTLGSGANEQFFGPGTRLTVL.

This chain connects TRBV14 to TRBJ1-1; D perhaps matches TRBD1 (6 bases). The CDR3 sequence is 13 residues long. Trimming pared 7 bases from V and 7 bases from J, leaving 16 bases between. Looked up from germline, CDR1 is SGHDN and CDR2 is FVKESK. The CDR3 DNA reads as TGTGCCAGCAACCGGGACAATGGATTTGAAGCTTTCTTT. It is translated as CASNRDNGFEAFF.

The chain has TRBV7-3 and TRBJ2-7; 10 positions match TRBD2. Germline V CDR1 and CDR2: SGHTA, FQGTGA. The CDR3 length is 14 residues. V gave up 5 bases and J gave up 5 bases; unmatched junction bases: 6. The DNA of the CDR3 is TGTGCCAGCAGCCATAGCGGGAGGAGGGACGAGCAGTACTTC. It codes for CASSHSGRRDEQYF.

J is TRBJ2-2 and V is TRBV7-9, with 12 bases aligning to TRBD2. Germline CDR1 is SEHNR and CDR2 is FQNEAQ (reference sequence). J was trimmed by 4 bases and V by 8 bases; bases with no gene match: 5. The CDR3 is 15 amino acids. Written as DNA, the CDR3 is TGTGCCAGCCGACTAGCGGGAGCGGGCACCGGGGAGCTGTTTTTT. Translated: CASRLAGAGTGELFF. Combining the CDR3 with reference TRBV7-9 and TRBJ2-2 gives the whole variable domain DTGVSQNPRHKITKRGQNVTFRCDPISEHNRLYWYRQTLGQGPEFLTYFQNEAQLEKSRLLSDRFSAERPKGSFSTLEIQRTEQGDSAMYLCASRLAGAGTGELFFGEGSRLTVL.

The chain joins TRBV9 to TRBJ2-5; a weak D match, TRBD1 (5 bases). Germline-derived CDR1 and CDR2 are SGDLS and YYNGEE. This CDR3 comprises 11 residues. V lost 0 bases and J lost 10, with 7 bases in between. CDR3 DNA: TGTGCCAGCAGCGTAGAGGGGATCCAGTACTTC. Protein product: CASSVEGIQYF.

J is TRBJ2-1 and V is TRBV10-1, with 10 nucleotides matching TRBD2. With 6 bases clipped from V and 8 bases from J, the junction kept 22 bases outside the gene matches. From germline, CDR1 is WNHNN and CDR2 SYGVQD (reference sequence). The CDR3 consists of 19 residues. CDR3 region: CASSPSPGASGSVLDEQFF. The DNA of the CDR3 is TGCGCCAGCAGCCCAAGCCCCGGGGCTAGCGGGAGTGTATTGGATGAGCAGTTCTTC.

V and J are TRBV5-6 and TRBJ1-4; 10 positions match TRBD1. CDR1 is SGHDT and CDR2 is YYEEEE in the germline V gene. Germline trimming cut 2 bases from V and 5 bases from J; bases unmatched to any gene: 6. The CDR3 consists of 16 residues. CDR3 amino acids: CASSFYTGQGNEKLFF. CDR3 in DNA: TGTGCCAGCAGCTTCTATACGGGACAGGGGAATGAAAAACTGTTTTTT.

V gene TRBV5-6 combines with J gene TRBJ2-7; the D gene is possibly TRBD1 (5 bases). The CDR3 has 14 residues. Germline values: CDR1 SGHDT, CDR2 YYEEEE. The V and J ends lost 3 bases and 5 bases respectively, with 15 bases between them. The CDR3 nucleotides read TGTGCCAGCAGCTGGGGCACACCTCCCCACGAGCAGTACTTC. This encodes CASSWGTPPHEQYF.